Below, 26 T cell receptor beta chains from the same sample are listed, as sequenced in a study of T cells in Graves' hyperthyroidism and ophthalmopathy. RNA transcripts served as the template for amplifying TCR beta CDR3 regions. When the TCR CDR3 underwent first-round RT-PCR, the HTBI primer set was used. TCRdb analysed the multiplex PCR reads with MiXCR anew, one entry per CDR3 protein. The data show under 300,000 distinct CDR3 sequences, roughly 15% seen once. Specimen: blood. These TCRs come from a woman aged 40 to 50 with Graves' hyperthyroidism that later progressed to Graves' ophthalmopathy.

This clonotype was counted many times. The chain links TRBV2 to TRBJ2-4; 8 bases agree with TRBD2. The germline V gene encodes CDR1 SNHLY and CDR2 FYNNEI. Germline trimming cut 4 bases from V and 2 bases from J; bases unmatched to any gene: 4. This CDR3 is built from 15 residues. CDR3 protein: CASSGREGTKNIQYF. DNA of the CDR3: TGTGCCAGCAGTGGTCGGGAGGGGACCAAAAACATTCAGTACTTC. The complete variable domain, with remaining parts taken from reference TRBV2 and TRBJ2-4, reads EPEVTQTPSHQVTQMGQEVILRCVPISNHLYFYWYRQILGQKVEFLVSFYNNEISEKSEIFDDQFSVERPDGSNFTLKIRSTKLEDSAMYFCASSGREGTKNIQYFGAGTRLSVL.

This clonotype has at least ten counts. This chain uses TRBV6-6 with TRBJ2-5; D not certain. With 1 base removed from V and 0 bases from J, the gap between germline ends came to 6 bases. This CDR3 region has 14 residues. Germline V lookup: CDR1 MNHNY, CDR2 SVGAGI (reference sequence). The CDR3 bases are TGTGCCAGCAGTTACTTGTCGGACCAAGAGACCCAGTACTTC. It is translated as CASSYLSDQETQYF.

CDR3 coding DNA: TGCAGCGCAAGATTGCCGGTTATGGAGACCCAGTACTTC. It translates to CSARLPVMETQYF. This chain joins TRBV20-1 and TRBJ2-5; no firm D call. Germline V lookup: CDR1 DFQATT, CDR2 SNEGSKA (reference sequence). The CDR3 covers 13 residues.

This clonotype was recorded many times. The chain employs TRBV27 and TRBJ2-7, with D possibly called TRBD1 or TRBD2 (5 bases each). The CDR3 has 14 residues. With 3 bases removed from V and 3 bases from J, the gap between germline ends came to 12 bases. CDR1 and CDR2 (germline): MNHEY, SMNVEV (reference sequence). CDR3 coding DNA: TGTGCCAGCAGTTTCGGGGCCCATGGCTACGAGCAGTACTTC. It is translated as CASSFGAHGYEQYF.

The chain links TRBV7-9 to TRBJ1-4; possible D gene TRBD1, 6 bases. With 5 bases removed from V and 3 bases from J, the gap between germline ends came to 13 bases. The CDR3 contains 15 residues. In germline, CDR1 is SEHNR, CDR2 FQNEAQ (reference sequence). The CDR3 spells CASSQTGTANEKLFF. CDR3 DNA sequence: TGTGCCAGCAGCCAAACAGGGACGGCTAATGAAAAACTGTTTTTT.

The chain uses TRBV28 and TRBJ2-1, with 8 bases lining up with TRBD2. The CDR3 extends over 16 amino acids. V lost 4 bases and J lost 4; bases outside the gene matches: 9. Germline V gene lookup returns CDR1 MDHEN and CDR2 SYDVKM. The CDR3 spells CASSSPRTSPYNEQFF. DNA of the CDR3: TGTGCCAGCAGTTCTCCCCGGACTAGCCCTTACAATGAGCAGTTCTTC.

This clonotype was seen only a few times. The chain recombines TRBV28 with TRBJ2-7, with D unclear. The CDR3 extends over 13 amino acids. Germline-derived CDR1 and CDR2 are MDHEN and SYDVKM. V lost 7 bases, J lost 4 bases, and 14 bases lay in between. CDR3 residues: CASTQRVGYEQYF. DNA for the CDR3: TGTGCCAGCACCCAAAGAGTCGGGTACGAGCAGTACTTC. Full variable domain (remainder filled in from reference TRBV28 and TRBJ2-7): DVKVTQSSRYLVKRTGEKVFLECVQDMDHENMFWYRQDPGLGLRLIYFSYDVKMKEKGDIPEGYSVSREKKERFSLILESASTNQTSMYLCASTQRVGYEQYFGPGTRLTVT.

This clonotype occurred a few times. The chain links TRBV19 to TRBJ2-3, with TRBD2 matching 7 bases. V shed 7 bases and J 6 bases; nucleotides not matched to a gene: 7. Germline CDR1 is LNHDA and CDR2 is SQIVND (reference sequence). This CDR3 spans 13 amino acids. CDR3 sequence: CASKHGRRDTQYF. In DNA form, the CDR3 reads TGTGCCAGTAAACACGGGAGGAGGGATACGCAGTATTTT.

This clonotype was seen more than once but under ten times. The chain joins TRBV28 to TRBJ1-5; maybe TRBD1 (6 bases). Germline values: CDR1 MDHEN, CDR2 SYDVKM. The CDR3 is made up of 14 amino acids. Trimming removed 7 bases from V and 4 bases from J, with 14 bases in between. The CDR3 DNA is TGTGCCAGCACCTCGGGGACACGGAATCAGCCCCAGCATTTT. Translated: CASTSGTRNQPQHF.

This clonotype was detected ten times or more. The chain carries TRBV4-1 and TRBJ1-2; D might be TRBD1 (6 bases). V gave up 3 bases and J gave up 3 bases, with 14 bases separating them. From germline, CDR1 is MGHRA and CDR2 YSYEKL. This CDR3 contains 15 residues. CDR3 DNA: TGCGCCAGCAGCCAGGAGTGGACAGCCTACTATGGCTACACCTTC. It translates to CASSQEWTAYYGYTF.

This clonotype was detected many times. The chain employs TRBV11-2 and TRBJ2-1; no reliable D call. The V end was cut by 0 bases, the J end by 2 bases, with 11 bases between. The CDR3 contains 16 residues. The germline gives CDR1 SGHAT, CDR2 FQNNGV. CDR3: CASSLDLGNPYNEQFF. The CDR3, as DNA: TGTGCCAGCAGCTTAGATCTGGGGAATCCCTACAATGAGCAGTTCTTC.

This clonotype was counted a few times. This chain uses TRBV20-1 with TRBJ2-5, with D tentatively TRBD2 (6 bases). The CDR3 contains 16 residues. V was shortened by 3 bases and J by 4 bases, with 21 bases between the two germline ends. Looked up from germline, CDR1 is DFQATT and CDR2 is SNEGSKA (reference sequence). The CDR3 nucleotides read TGCAGTGCTAGTAATTTTCGGGAGCCCTCCCCAGAGACCCAGTACTTC. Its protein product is CSASNFREPSPETQYF.

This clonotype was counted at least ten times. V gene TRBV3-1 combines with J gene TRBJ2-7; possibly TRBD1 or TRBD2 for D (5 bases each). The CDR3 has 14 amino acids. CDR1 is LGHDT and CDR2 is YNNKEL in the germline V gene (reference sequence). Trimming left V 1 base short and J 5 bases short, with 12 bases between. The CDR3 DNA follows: TGTGCCAGCAGCCAAGGGTGGGGGACCCACGAGCAGTACTTC. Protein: CASSQGWGTHEQYF.

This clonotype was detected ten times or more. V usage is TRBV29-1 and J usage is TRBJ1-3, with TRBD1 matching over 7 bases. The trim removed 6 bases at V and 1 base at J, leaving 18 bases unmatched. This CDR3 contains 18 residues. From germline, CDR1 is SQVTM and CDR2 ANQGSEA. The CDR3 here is CSVIAYPGTGESGNTIYF. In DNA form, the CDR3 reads TGCAGCGTCATTGCGTATCCCGGCACAGGGGAATCTGGAAACACCATATATTTT.

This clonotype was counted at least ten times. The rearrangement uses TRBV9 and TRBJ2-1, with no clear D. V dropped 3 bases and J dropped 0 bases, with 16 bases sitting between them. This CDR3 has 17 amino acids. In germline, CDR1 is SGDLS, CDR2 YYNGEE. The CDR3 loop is CASSGSVAESSYNEQFF. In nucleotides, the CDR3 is TGTGCCAGCAGCGGATCGGTGGCAGAGAGCTCCTACAATGAGCAGTTCTTC.

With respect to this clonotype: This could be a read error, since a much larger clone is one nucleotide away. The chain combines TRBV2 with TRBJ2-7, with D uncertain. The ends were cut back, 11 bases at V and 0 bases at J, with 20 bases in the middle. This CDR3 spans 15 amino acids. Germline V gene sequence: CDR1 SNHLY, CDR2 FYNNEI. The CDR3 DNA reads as TGTGCCGGCATTTCGACCTATCTGAGCTCCTACGAGCAGTACTTC. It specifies CAGISTYLSSYEQYF.

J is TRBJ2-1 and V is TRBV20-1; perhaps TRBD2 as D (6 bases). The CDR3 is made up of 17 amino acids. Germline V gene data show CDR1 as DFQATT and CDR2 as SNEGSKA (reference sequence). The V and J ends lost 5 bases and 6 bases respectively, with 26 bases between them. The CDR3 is CSAGRDFRRGEVNEQFF. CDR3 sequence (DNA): TGCAGTGCTGGCCGGGACTTCCGGCGTGGGGAAGTCAATGAGCAGTTCTTC.

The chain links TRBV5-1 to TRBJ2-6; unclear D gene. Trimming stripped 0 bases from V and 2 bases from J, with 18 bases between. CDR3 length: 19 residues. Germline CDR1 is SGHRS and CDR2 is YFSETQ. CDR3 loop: CASSLGLVGVIAGANVLTF. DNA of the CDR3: TGCGCCAGCAGCTTGGGTTTGGTTGGGGTGATCGCTGGGGCCAACGTCCTGACTTTC.

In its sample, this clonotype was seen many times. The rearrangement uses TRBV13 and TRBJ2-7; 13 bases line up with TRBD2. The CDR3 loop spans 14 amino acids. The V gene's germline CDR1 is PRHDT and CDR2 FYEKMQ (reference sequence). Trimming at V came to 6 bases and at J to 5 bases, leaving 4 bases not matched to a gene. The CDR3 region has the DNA TGTGCCAGCAGTTCCGGGACTAGCGGGAACGAGCAGTACTTC. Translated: CASSSGTSGNEQYF.

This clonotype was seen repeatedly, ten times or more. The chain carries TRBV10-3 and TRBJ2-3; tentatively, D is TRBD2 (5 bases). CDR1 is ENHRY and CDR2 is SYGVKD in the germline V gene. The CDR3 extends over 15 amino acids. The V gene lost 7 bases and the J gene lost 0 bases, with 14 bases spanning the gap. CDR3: CAIMAREGSTDTQYF. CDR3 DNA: TGTGCCATCATGGCCCGGGAAGGTAGCACAGATACGCAGTATTTT.

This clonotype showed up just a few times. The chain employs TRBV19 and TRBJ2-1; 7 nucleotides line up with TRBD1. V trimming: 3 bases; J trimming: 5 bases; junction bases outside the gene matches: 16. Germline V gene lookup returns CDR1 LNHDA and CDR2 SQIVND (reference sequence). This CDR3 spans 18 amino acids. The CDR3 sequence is CASSILAGNRGPNNEQFF. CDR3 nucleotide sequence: TGTGCCAGTAGTATTCTAGCCGGGAACAGGGGCCCGAACAATGAGCAGTTCTTC.

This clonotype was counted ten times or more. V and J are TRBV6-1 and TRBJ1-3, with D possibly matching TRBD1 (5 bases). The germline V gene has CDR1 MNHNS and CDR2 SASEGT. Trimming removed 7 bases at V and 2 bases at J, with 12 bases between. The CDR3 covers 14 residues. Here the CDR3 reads CASKEGPPGNTIYF. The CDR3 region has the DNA TGTGCCAGCAAGGAGGGACCACCTGGAAACACCATATATTTT.

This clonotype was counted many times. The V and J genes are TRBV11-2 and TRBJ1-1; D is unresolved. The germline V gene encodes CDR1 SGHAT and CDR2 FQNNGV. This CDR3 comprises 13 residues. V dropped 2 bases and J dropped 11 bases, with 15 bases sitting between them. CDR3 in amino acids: CASSLLGIGRAFF. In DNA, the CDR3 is TGTGCCAGCAGCTTACTTGGTATAGGGAGGGCTTTCTTT.

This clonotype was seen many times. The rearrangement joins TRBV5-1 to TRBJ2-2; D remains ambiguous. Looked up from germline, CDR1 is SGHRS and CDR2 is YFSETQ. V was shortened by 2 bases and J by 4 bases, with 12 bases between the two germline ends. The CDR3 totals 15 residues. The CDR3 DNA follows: TGCGCCAGCAGCTTTGAACAGACCATCACCGGGGAGCTGTTTTTT. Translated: CASSFEQTITGELFF.

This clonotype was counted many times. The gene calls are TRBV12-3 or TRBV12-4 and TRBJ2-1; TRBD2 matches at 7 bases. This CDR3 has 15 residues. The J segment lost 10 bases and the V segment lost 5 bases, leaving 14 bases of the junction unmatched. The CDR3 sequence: CASSQRDTVTREQFF. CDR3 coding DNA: TGTGCCAGCAGTCAGCGGGATACAGTCACACGGGAGCAGTTCTTC.

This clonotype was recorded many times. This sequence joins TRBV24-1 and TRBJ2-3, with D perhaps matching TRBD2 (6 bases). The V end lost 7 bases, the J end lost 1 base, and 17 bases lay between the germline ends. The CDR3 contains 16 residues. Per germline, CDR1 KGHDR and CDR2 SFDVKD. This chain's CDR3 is CATSDPGGAGTDTQYF. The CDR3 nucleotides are TGTGCCACCAGCGACCCAGGAGGGGCCGGCACAGATACGCAGTATTTT.